This TCR beta chain was sequenced during a study of identical twins. Germline CDR1 and CDR2: DFQATT and SNEGSKA (reference sequence). This CDR3 is built from 17 residues. The J segment lost 8 bases and the V segment lost 1 base, leaving 14 bases of the junction unmatched. As for this clonotype: The antigen remains undetermined.

Healthy Caucasian donors formed the entire cohort. Template switching added a universal primer site, and cDNA bore unique molecular identifiers. TCRdb re-analysed the 5' RACE reads in MiXCR, keeping a single row per CDR3 protein. The sample lists some 1,600,000 distinct CDR3 sequences, about 32% occurring once. General study findings and limits: Fewer insertions were carried by abundant cord blood beta clonotypes, but none was seen in memory repertoires.

The sample comprised cord blood. This chain connects TRBV20-1 to TRBJ2-1, with 10 bases matching TRBD2. The receptor comes from a newborn girl in good health. The CDR3 bases are TGCAGTGCTAGAGGGGTTATAAGGGGACTAGCGTTGGATGAGCAGTTCTTC. Translated: CSARGVIRGLALDEQFF.